The TCR beta chain described here comes from a study of post-analysis software for immune sequencing data. Across the whole study: Relapsing-remitting, secondary progressive and progressive-relapsing forms of multiple sclerosis all featured among disease courses.

Every TCR beta cDNA library bore unique molecular identifiers. T cells numbering roughly 1 to 10 million yielded cDNA molecules that totaled some 500,000. Each CDR3 protein gets one entry after TCRdb re-called the PCR reads with MiXCR. Of about 460,000 distinct CDR3 sequences listed, over 35% are singletons. This clonotype has a handful of counts. Its antigen is not identified. Germline V CDR1 and CDR2: SQVTM, ANQGSEA. After removal of 1 base from V and 0 bases from J, the junction contained 5 bases not matched to a gene. This CDR3 has 16 residues. Broader study findings: Higher frequency in patients than in controls was seen for roughly five TRBV segments, with TRBV5-6, TRBV5-1 and TRBV20-1 among them. When compared against controls, multiple sclerosis patients showed significantly lower normalized Chao1 diversity. F measure clustering grouped samples strongly by preparation batch.

Specimen: blood. The source is a girl between 10 and 17 years old with multiple sclerosis. The J gene is TRBJ2-1, the V gene TRBV29-1; TRBD1 matches 8 bases. The chain's CDR3 is CSVEAEQGVSYNEQFF. The CDR3 nucleotides read TGCAGCGTTGAAGCCGAACAGGGGGTCTCCTACAATGAGCAGTTCTTC.